The 2 T cell receptor beta chains given below trace back to one sample, sequenced in a study of identical twins. TCRdb fed the 5' RACE reads into MiXCR, producing one record per CDR3 protein. The sample contains a few hundred thousand distinct CDR3 sequences, 9% of which appear only once. Material: naive T cells sorted from blood. These TCRs come from a woman aged 50 to 65 in good health.

A few counts support this clonotype. This chain links TRBV20-1 with TRBJ2-1; 11 bases are shared with TRBD2. V was pared by 5 bases and J by 0 bases, with 3 bases of the junction left unmatched. There are 15 residues in the CDR3. Per the germline V gene, CDR1 is DFQATT and CDR2 is SNEGSKA (reference sequence). The CDR3, as DNA: TGCAGTGCTTCACTAGCGGGAGTCTCCTACAATGAGCAGTTCTTC. Its protein is CSASLAGVSYNEQFF.

The J gene is TRBJ2-1, the V gene TRBV13, with 8 bases that match TRBD2. Germline V lookup: CDR1 PRHDT, CDR2 FYEKMQ (reference sequence). The CDR3 consists of 15 residues. Trimming removed 5 bases from V and 5 bases from J; junction bases left unmatched: 8. The CDR3 spells CASSPRTSQDNEQFF. The CDR3 DNA is TGTGCCAGCAGCCCCCGGACTAGCCAAGACAATGAGCAGTTCTTC.